A single sample is the source of the 10 T cell receptor beta chains below, sequenced in a study of naive and memory T cell subsets. An equimolar mix of two oligonucleotides served as the beta constant-region primer for TRBC1 and TRBC2. TCRdb itself ran the UMI-ligation and nested PCR reads through MiXCR, one entry per CDR3 protein. The sample has 89,000 or so distinct CDR3 sequences, around 13% seen once. The sequenced sample was central memory CD4+ T cells from blood. All receptors come from a human donor in good health.

V is TRBV6-2 or TRBV6-3 and J is TRBJ2-1; TRBD1 agrees at 8 bases. The CDR3 covers 15 residues. In germline, CDR1 is MNHEY, CDR2 SVGEGT. Losses at the gene ends were 5 bases for V and 8 bases for J; bases not matched to a gene: 11. DNA of the CDR3: TGTGCCAGCAGTCCTCGGCGGACAGGGACCGATGAGCAGTTCTTC. Translating it yields CASSPRRTGTDEQFF.

The V and J genes are TRBV24-1 and TRBJ1-1; D is unclear. Germline V gene data show CDR1 as KGHDR and CDR2 as SFDVKD. The CDR3 has 12 amino acids. V lost 5 bases to trimming and J lost 7 bases, with 10 bases between them. DNA of the CDR3: TGTGCCACCAGTGGGAGGTCCGGTGAAGCTTTCTTT. It yields the protein CATSGRSGEAFF.

The gene calls are TRBV6-5 and TRBJ2-7; the D gene is possibly TRBD1 (6 bases). Germline V gene lookup returns CDR1 MNHEY and CDR2 SVGAGI. CDR3 length equals 16 residues. The ends were cut back, 5 bases at V and 0 bases at J, with 17 bases in the middle. CDR3 in DNA: TGTGCCAGCAGTCCAGATGGACAGCGAGCCTCCTACGAGCAGTACTTC. This codes for CASSPDGQRASYEQYF.

This clonotype has just a few counts. CDR3 sequence: CASSFGTSENIQYF. CDR3 DNA sequence: TGTGCCAGCAGCTTCGGGACTTCCGAAAACATTCAGTACTTC. The V call is TRBV5-6, the J call TRBJ2-4, with a tentative D call TRBD2 (6 bases). The CDR3 loop spans 14 amino acids. Deletions cut 2 bases from V and 5 bases from J, with 11 bases between. From germline, CDR1 is SGHDT and CDR2 YYEEEE.

The DNA of the CDR3 is TGTGCCAGCAGACCCACCGGGACAGGGGCAATTAAGCAGTATTTT. Protein: CASRPTGTGAIKQYF. V usage is TRBV2 and J usage is TRBJ2-3, with 10 positions matching TRBD1. Germline-derived CDR1 and CDR2 are SNHLY and FYNNEI. This CDR3 region has 15 residues. V shed 6 bases, J shed 11 bases, and the junction held 14 bases outside the gene matches. Combining the CDR3 with reference TRBV2 and TRBJ2-3 gives the whole variable domain EPEVTQTPSHQVTQMGQEVILRCVPISNHLYFYWYRQILGQKVEFLVSFYNNEISEKSEIFDDQFSVERPDGSNFTLKIRSTKLEDSAMYFCASRPTGTGAIKQYFGPGTRLTVL.

There are many counts of this clonotype. This chain joins TRBV10-3 and TRBJ2-3; the match to TRBD2 covers 9 bases. The germline gives CDR1 ENHRY, CDR2 SYGVKD. There are 13 residues in the CDR3. J lost 8 bases, V lost 4 bases, and 4 bases had no gene match. The CDR3 DNA reads as TGTGCCATCAGTGTAGCGGGAGAAGGTACGCAGTATTTT. It encodes CAISVAGEGTQYF.

The chain links TRBV7-9 to TRBJ2-2; D is undetermined. Germline V gene data show CDR1 as SEHNR and CDR2 as FQNEAQ (reference sequence). The CDR3 covers 14 residues. Trimming took off 3 bases at V and 4 bases at J, with 9 bases between the two ends. The CDR3 sequence is CASSFAASTGELFF. The CDR3 nucleotides are TGTGCCAGCAGCTTTGCTGCCTCCACCGGGGAGCTGTTTTTT.

The rearrangement links TRBV29-1 to TRBJ1-2; TRBD1 matches at 12 bases. In germline, CDR1 is SQVTM, CDR2 ANQGSEA. This CDR3 region has 13 residues. V lost 6 bases, J lost 3 bases, and 2 bases stayed unmatched. The CDR3 is CSVGTGGDYGYTF. The CDR3 coding sequence is TGCAGCGTGGGGACAGGGGGCGACTATGGCTACACCTTC.

This clonotype was detected ten times or more. The chain has TRBV15 and TRBJ2-3, with TRBD2 matching over 9 bases. V lost 1 base, J lost 3 bases, and 5 bases stayed unmatched. The germline V gene encodes CDR1 LNHNV and CDR2 YYDKDF (reference sequence). The CDR3 runs to 16 residues. The CDR3 DNA follows: TGTGCCACCAGCAGAGGTAGCGGGAGTACGACAGATACGCAGTATTTT. The encoded protein is CATSRGSGSTTDTQYF.

The V and J genes are TRBV19 and TRBJ2-1; possible D gene TRBD2, 5 bases. Germline V lookup: CDR1 LNHDA, CDR2 SQIVND (reference sequence). This CDR3 contains 14 residues. V lost 3 bases, J lost 0 bases, and 6 bases lay in between. CDR3 nucleotide sequence: TGTGCCAGTAGTATCCGGGACTCCTACAATGAGCAGTTCTTC. Encoded protein: CASSIRDSYNEQFF.